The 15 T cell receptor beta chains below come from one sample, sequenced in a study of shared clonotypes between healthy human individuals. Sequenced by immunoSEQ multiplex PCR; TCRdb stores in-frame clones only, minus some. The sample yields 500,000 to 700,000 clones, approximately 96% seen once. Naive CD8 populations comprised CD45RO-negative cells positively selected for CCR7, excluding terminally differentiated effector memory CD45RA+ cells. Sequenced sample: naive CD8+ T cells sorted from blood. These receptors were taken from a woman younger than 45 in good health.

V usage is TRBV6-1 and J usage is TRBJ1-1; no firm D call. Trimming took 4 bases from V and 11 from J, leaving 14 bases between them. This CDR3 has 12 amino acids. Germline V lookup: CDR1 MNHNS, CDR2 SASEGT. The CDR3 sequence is CASSGSNLEAFF. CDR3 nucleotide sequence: TGTGCCAGCAGTGGATCTAACCTGGAGGCTTTCTTT.

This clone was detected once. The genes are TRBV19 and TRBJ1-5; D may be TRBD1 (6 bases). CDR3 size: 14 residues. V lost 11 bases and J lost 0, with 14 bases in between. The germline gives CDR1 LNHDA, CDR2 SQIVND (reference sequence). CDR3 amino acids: CASRYRDSNQPQHF. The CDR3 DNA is TGTGCCTCTCGCTACAGGGATAGCAATCAGCCCCAGCATTTT.

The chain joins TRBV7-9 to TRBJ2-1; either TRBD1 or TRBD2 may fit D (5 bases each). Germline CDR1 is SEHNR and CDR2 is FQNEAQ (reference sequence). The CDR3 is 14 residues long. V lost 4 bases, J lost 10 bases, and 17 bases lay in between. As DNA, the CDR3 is TGTGCCAGCAGCTCTCTTTGGGGACGGGTGGAGCAGTTCTTC. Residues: CASSSLWGRVEQFF.

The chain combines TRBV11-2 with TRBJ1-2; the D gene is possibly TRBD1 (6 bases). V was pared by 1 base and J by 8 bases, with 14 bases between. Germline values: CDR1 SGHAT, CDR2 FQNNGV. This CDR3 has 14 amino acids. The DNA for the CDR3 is TGTGCCAGCAGCTTAGGCGGTGGGGGCGCGGGCTACACCTTC. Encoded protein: CASSLGGGGAGYTF.

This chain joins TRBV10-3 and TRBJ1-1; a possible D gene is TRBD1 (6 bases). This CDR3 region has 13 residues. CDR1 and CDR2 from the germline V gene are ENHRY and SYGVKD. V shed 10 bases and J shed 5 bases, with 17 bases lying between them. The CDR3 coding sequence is TGTGCCAGCAAGGACAGTCAAGGGACTGAAGCTTTCTTT. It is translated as CASKDSQGTEAFF.

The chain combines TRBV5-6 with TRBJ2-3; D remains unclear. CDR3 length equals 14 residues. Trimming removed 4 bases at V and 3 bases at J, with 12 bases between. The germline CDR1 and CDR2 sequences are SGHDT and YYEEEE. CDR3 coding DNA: TGTGCCAGCAGCACCTCCCTCGAGACAGATACGCAGTATTTT. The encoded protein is CASSTSLETDTQYF.

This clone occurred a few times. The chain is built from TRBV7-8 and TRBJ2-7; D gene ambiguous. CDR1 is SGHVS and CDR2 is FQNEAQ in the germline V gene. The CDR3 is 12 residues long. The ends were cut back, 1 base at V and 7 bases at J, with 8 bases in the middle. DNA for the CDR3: TGTGCCAGCAGCTTAGGACCTCTGGAGCAGTACTTC. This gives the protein CASSLGPLEQYF.

CDR3 sequence reads: CASSLENLNQPQHF. The CDR3 coding sequence is TGCGCCAGCAGCTTGGAGAACCTCAATCAGCCCCAGCATTTT. V usage is TRBV5-1 and J usage is TRBJ1-5; D not resolved. The CDR3 runs to 14 residues. V dropped 0 bases and J dropped 3 bases, with 7 bases sitting between them. Germline-derived CDR1 and CDR2 are SGHRS and YFSETQ.

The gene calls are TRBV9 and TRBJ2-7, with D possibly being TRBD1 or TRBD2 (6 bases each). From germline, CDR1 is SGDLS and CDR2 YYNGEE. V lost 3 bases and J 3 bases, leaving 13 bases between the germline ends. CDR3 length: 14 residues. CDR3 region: CASSEGGLLYEQYF. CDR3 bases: TGTGCCAGCAGCGAGGGGGGACTCCTCTACGAGCAGTACTTC. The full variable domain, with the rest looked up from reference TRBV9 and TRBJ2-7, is DSGVTQTPKHLITATGQRVTLRCSPRSGDLSVYWYQQSLDQGLQFLIQYYNGEERAKGNILERFSAQQFPDLHSELNLSSLELGDSALYFCASSEGGLLYEQYFGPGTRLTVT.

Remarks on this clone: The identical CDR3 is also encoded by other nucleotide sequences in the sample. The CDR3 sequence: CASSLPYEQYF. The CDR3 nucleotides are TGTGCCAGCAGTTTACCATACGAGCAGTACTTC. V and J are TRBV27 and TRBJ2-7, with D uncertain. V lost 2 bases and J 4 bases, leaving 3 bases between the germline ends. CDR3 length: 11 amino acids. CDR1 is MNHEY, CDR2 SMNVEV, per germline (reference sequence).

The CDR3, as DNA: TGTGCCAGTAGTATAGAGAGGCGACTGTTCGACACCGGGGAGCTGTTTTTT. Amino acid sequence: CASSIERRLFDTGELFF. The chain couples TRBV19 to TRBJ2-2; no reliable D call. The CDR3 consists of 17 residues. V lost 0 bases and J 3 bases, leaving 14 bases between the germline ends. Looked up from germline, CDR1 is LNHDA and CDR2 is SQIVND (reference sequence).

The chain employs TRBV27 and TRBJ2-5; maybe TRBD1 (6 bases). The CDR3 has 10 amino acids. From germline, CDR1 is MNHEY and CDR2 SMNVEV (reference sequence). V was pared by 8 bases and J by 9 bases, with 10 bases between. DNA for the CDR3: TGTGCCAGCGGCCACAGGGCCCAGTACTTC. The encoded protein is CASGHRAQYF.

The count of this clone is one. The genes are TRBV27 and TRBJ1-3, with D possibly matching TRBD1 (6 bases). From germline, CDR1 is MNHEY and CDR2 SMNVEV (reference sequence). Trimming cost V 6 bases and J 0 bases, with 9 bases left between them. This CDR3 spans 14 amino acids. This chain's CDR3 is CASRTDSSGNTIYF. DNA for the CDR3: TGTGCCAGCAGGACGGACAGCTCTGGAAACACCATATATTTT.

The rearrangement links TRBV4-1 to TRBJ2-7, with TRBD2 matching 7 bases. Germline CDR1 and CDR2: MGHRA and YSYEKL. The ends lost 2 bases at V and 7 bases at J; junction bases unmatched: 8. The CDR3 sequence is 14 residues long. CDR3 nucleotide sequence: TGCGCCAGCAGCCAAAGTAGCGGGCTACCAGAGCAGTACTTC. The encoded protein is CASSQSSGLPEQYF.

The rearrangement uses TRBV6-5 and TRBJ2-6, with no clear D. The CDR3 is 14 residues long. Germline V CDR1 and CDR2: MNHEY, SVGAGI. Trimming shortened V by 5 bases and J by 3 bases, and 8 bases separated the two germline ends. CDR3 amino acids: CASSGLNGANVLTF. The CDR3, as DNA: TGTGCCAGCAGTGGATTAAATGGGGCCAACGTCCTGACTTTC.